A selection of T cell receptor beta chains follows, all from one sample in a study of blood T cell repertoires in COVID-19. Assay: immunoSEQ multiplex PCR; the TCRdb copy retains only in-frame clones and omits some. The data contain about 240,000 clones, about 82% of them seen just once; the ten biggest clones take up over 9%. The sequenced material came from peripheral blood. These receptors all come from a man older than 75 with acute or convalescent COVID-19. Both conserved end residues are part of each CDR3. Each record gives: D gene, V gene, clone size, J gene, CDR3 DNA, CDR3 protein. D genes are given only for firm matches. The size entry is marked missing in some rows and otherwise reads once, few, many or a size class.

D: TRBD1; V: TRBV28; size: -; J: TRBJ1-3; DNA: TGTGCCAGCAGTCGGACAGGGGACGGAAACACCATATATTTT; CDR3: CASSRTGDGNTIYF
D: -; V: TRBV29-1; size: -; J: TRBJ2-7; DNA: TGCAGCGTTGAAGGGCCTGACACCTACGAGCAGTACTTC; CDR3: CSVEGPDTYEQYF
D: -; V: TRBV2; size: -; J: TRBJ1-4; DNA: TGTGCCAGCGGGGGGCGCGGGGGTGAAAAACTGTTTTTT; CDR3: CASGGRGGEKLFF
D: -; V: TRBV29-1; size: few; J: TRBJ1-2; DNA: TGCAGCGTTGATTTCTCAGAAAACTATGGCTACACCTTC; CDR3: CSVDFSENYGYTF
D: -; V: TRBV7-9; size: once; J: TRBJ1-1; DNA: TGTGCCAGCAGCTTGCCTATATTGAACACTGAAGCTTTCTTT; CDR3: CASSLPILNTEAFF
D: -; V: TRBV5-1; size: -; J: TRBJ1-1; DNA: TGCGCCAGCAGCTTGGGGAATCAGGGGCGGAACACTGAAGCTTTCTTT; CDR3: CASSLGNQGRNTEAFF
D: -; V: TRBV3-1/TRBV3-2; size: -; J: TRBJ2-7; DNA: TGTGCCAGCAGCCAAGATCCAGGCAGGGCGGGGGAGCAGTACTTC; CDR3: CASSQDPGRAGEQYF
D: -; V: TRBV24-1; size: -; J: TRBJ2-7; DNA: TGTGCCACCAGCCCCTCAGGTTACGAGCAGTACTTC; CDR3: CATSPSGYEQYF
D: -; V: TRBV4-2; size: -; J: TRBJ2-7; DNA: TGTGCCAGCAGCCTGACAGAATCCTACGAGCAGTACTTC; CDR3: CASSLTESYEQYF
D: -; V: TRBV7-9; size: -; J: TRBJ2-7; DNA: TGTGCCAGCAGCCACGACGGGGGACTGTACTTC; CDR3: CASSHDGGLYF
D: -; V: TRBV27; size: -; J: TRBJ2-7; DNA: TGTGCCAGCAGTTTACTCCCCCCCCAGGGGGGACCCTACGAGCAGTACTTC; CDR3: CASSLLPPQGGPYEQYF
D: -; V: TRBV24-1; size: -; J: TRBJ2-2; DNA: TGTGCCACCAGGCCTACAGGGAATCCCGGGGAGCTGTTTTTT; CDR3: CATRPTGNPGELFF
D: TRBD1; V: TRBV19; size: -; J: TRBJ2-7; DNA: TGTGCCAGTAGCCACAGGGGGCGCGGCGAGCAGTACTTC; CDR3: CASSHRGRGEQYF
D: -; V: TRBV9; size: -; J: TRBJ1-2; DNA: TGTGCCAGCAGCCCCGAGAGGGATTATGGCTACACCTTC; CDR3: CASSPERDYGYTF
D: -; V: TRBV14; size: -; J: TRBJ1-6; DNA: TGTGCCAGCAGCCAAGTTTCCAGTTCACCCCTCCACTTT; CDR3: CASSQVSSSPLHF
D: -; V: TRBV3-1/TRBV3-2; size: -; J: TRBJ1-1; DNA: TGTGCCAGCAGCCCCGGGGGAGCGGTGAACACTGAAGCTTTCTTT; CDR3: CASSPGGAVNTEAFF
D: -; V: TRBV19; size: -; J: TRBJ1-2; DNA: TGTGCCAGTAGGAGCCCCGAGTGGGGCTACACCTTC; CDR3: CASRSPEWGYTF
D: -; V: TRBV24-1; size: -; J: TRBJ2-5; DNA: TGTGCCACCAGTGATCGGAGCGGTCCTCAAGAGACCCAGTACTTC; CDR3: CATSDRSGPQETQYF
D: TRBD1; V: TRBV4-1; size: -; J: TRBJ1-2; DNA: TGCGCCAGCAGCCCTGCCGGGACAGGGACTAACTATGGCTACACCTTC; CDR3: CASSPAGTGTNYGYTF
D: -; V: TRBV10-3; size: -; J: TRBJ1-4; DNA: TGTGCCATCAGCCCGACAGGAATTAATGAAAAACTGTTTTTT; CDR3: CAISPTGINEKLFF
D: TRBD1; V: TRBV7-2; size: -; J: TRBJ2-5; DNA: TGTGCCAGCAGCCCCGGACAGGGGATCGAGACCCAGTACTTC; CDR3: CASSPGQGIETQYF
D: -; V: TRBV14; size: -; J: TRBJ1-1; DNA: TGTGCCAGCAGCCAAAAAAAAGGGACATTGAACACTGAAGCTTTCTTT; CDR3: CASSQKKGTLNTEAFF
D: -; V: TRBV9; size: -; J: TRBJ2-1; DNA: TGTGCCAGCAGCGTCGGGGTTCTTTCCTACAATGAGCAGTTCTTC; CDR3: CASSVGVLSYNEQFF
D: -; V: TRBV1; size: -; J: TRBJ2-4; DNA: TGCACCAGCAGCCTTCGACAGGGCATAGCCAAAAACATTCAGTACTTC; CDR3: CTSSLRQGIAKNIQYF
D: -; V: TRBV9; size: -; J: TRBJ2-5; DNA: TGTGCCAGCAGCCCTAAGGGGCAGCAAGAGACCCAGTACTTC; CDR3: CASSPKGQQETQYF
D: TRBD2; V: TRBV18; size: -; J: TRBJ2-1; DNA: TGTGCCAGCTCACTCAGCGGGAGGGAAGCCAATGAGCAGTTCTTC; CDR3: CASSLSGREANEQFF
D: TRBD1; V: TRBV5-1; size: -; J: TRBJ2-5; DNA: TGCGCCAGCAGCCCCGGACAGGGGAATGGAGAGACCCAGTACTTC; CDR3: CASSPGQGNGETQYF
D: TRBD1; V: TRBV6-1; size: -; J: TRBJ1-5; DNA: TGTGCCAGCAGTGACGACCCCCAGGGGGATCAGCCCCAGCATTTT; CDR3: CASSDDPQGDQPQHF
D: -; V: TRBV19; size: -; J: TRBJ2-1; DNA: TGTGCCAGTAGTATCTTACGGTACAATGAGCAGTTCTTC; CDR3: CASSILRYNEQFF
D: -; V: TRBV19; size: -; J: TRBJ1-5; DNA: TGTGCCAGTAGTCCCTCGTTCGACAGGAGAGACAATCAGCCCCAGCATTTT; CDR3: CASSPSFDRRDNQPQHF
D: -; V: TRBV15; size: -; J: TRBJ1-5; DNA: TGTGCCACCAGCAGAGAAGTACAGGGCAATCAGCCCCAGCATTTT; CDR3: CATSREVQGNQPQHF
D: -; V: TRBV12-3/TRBV12-4; size: -; J: TRBJ2-7; DNA: TGTGCCAGCACCCTGACAGGTATCTACGAGCAGTACTTC; CDR3: CASTLTGIYEQYF
D: -; V: TRBV3-1/TRBV3-2; size: -; J: TRBJ1-3; DNA: TGTGCCAGCAGCCAAGGTATCCTCTCTGGAAACACCATATATTTT; CDR3: CASSQGILSGNTIYF
D: -; V: TRBV5-1; size: once; J: TRBJ2-2; DNA: TGCGCCAGCAGCGTTCAGGGGTCAGACACCGGGGAGCTGTTTTTT; CDR3: CASSVQGSDTGELFF
D: TRBD1; V: TRBV2; size: -; J: TRBJ1-5; DNA: TGTGCCAGCAGTGAAACGACAGGGGCTAATCAGCCCCAGCATTTT; CDR3: CASSETTGANQPQHF
D: -; V: TRBV28; size: once; J: TRBJ1-5; DNA: TGTGCCAGCAGTTTTGGAGACAGGAGCTATCAGCCCCAGCATTTT; CDR3: CASSFGDRSYQPQHF
D: TRBD1; V: TRBV12-5; size: once; J: TRBJ1-1; DNA: TGTGCTAGTGGTTCAGGGACAGTCGGTGAAGCTTTCTTT; CDR3: CASGSGTVGEAFF
D: TRBD2; V: TRBV24-1; size: -; J: TRBJ2-7; DNA: TGTGCCACCAGTGATTACGCGGGAGGGCGCTACGAGCAGTACTTC; CDR3: CATSDYAGGRYEQYF
D: TRBD2; V: TRBV7-3; size: few; J: TRBJ2-7; DNA: TGTGCCAGCAGCTCCCAGGCGGGAGGAACCTACGAGCAGTACTTC; CDR3: CASSSQAGGTYEQYF
D: -; V: TRBV5-1; size: -; J: TRBJ2-7; DNA: TGCGCCAGCAGCCCCGGCGGAGTCTCATCCTACGAGCAGTACTTC; CDR3: CASSPGGVSSYEQYF
D: TRBD1; V: TRBV5-4; size: once; J: TRBJ2-3; DNA: TGTGCCAGCAGCTTGGGACAGGGGTTGGGAACAGATACGCAGTATTTT; CDR3: CASSLGQGLGTDTQYF
D: TRBD1; V: TRBV7-9; size: -; J: TRBJ2-7; DNA: TGTGCCAGCAGCTTATATGGGGGACAGGGGGCGGGCGAGCAGTACTTC; CDR3: CASSLYGGQGAGEQYF
D: TRBD1; V: TRBV12-3/TRBV12-4; size: -; J: TRBJ1-1; DNA: TGTGCCAGCAGTCCAGGACAGGTGGGGGAAGCTTTCTTT; CDR3: CASSPGQVGEAFF
D: -; V: TRBV15; size: -; J: TRBJ2-2; DNA: TGTGCCACCAGCAGACCCACAGGGACCGGGGAGCTGTTTTTT; CDR3: CATSRPTGTGELFF
D: -; V: TRBV7-2; size: -; J: TRBJ2-2; DNA: TGTGCCAGCAGCTTAAGAGCGTACACCGGGGAGCTGTTTTTT; CDR3: CASSLRAYTGELFF
D: TRBD1; V: TRBV5-6; size: -; J: TRBJ1-1; DNA: TGTGCCAGCAGCCGGGGACAGGCGAACACTGAAGCTTTCTTT; CDR3: CASSRGQANTEAFF
D: TRBD1; V: TRBV27; size: -; J: TRBJ2-7; DNA: TGTGCCAGCAGTTTCCGACAGGGGGCAATTGACGAGCAGTACTTC; CDR3: CASSFRQGAIDEQYF
D: TRBD2; V: TRBV18; size: -; J: TRBJ2-1; DNA: TGTGCCAGCTCACTCAAAGCGGGGACTAGCGGCTACAATGAGCAGTTCTTC; CDR3: CASSLKAGTSGYNEQFF
D: TRBD1; V: TRBV19; size: few; J: TRBJ1-1; DNA: TGTGCCAGTAGCCTCCGGGACAGGAACACTGAAGCTTTCTTT; CDR3: CASSLRDRNTEAFF
D: -; V: TRBV2; size: -; J: TRBJ1-1; DNA: TGTGCCAGCAGTGAAACCAGGGGTTACAACACTGAAGCTTTCTTT; CDR3: CASSETRGYNTEAFF
D: TRBD1; V: TRBV6-5; size: -; J: TRBJ1-1; DNA: TGTGCCAGCAGCCCAGAATCGACAGGGGTCCAAGCTTTCTTT; CDR3: CASSPESTGVQAFF
D: TRBD1; V: TRBV4-2; size: -; J: TRBJ1-1; DNA: TGTGCCAGCAGCCCCTTTGACAGGGTCAAGAACACTGAAGCTTTCTTT; CDR3: CASSPFDRVKNTEAFF
D: -; V: TRBV9; size: -; J: TRBJ2-2; DNA: TGTGCCAGCAGCTTACGGACTTCTAGTAACACCGGGGAGCTGTTTTTT; CDR3: CASSLRTSSNTGELFF
D: TRBD1; V: TRBV7-9; size: -; J: TRBJ1-2; DNA: TGTGCCAGCAGCTTATGGGGACAGACGAACTATGGCTACACCTTC; CDR3: CASSLWGQTNYGYTF
D: -; V: TRBV6-5; size: -; J: TRBJ1-6; DNA: TGTGCCAGCAGTTACTCCCCAGATTATAATTCACCCCTCCACTTT; CDR3: CASSYSPDYNSPLHF
D: -; V: TRBV28; size: -; J: TRBJ1-4; DNA: TGTGCCAGCAGTCCAGGGTGGAGTGAAAAACTGTTTTTT; CDR3: CASSPGWSEKLFF
D: -; V: TRBV6-1; size: -; J: TRBJ1-1; DNA: TGTGCCAGCAGTGAACAGGGCCAGGTGAACACTGAAGCTTTCTTT; CDR3: CASSEQGQVNTEAFF
D: -; V: TRBV9; size: -; J: TRBJ2-2; DNA: TGTGCCAGCAGCGCCTCCCCCAGCACCGGGGAGCTGTTTTTT; CDR3: CASSASPSTGELFF
D: TRBD2; V: TRBV29-1; size: -; J: TRBJ2-5; DNA: TGCAGCGGAGGGGAGGGGATCCAGCAAGAGACCCAGTACTTC; CDR3: CSGGEGIQQETQYF
D: -; V: TRBV6-6; size: -; J: TRBJ1-4; DNA: TGTGCCAGCAGGGGCATCTCTAATGAAAAACTGTTTTTT; CDR3: CASRGISNEKLFF